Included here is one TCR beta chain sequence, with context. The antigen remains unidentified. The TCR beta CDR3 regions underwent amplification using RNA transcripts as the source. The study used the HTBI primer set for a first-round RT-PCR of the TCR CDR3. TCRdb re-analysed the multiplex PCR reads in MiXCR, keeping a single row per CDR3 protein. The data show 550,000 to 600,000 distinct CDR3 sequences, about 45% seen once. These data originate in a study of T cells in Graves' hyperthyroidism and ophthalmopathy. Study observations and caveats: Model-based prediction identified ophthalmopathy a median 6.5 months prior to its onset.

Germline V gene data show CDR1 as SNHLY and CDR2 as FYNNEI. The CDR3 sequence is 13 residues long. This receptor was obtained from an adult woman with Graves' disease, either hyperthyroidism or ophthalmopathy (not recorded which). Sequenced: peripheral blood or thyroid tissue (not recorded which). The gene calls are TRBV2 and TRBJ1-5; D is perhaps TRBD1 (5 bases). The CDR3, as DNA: TGTGCTAGCGGGGTCAGGGAGGATCAGCCCCAGCATTTT. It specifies CASGVREDQPQHF.